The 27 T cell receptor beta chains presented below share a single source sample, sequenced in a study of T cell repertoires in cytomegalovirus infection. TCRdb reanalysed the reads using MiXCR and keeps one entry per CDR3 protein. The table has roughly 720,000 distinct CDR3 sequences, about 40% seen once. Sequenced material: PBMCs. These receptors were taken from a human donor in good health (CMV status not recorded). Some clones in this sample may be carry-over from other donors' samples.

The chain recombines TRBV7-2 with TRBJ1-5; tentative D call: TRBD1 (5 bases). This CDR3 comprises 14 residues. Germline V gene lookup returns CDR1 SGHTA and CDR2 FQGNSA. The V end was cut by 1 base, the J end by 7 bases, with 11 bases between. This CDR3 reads CASSLVEGRQPQHF. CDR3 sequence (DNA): TGTGCCAGCAGCTTAGTAGAGGGGAGGCAGCCCCAGCATTTT.

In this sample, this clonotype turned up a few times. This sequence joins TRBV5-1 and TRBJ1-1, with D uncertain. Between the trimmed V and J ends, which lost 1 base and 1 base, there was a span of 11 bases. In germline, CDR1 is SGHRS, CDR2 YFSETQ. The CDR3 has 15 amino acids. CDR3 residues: CASSLMRPSNTEAFF. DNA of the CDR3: TGCGCCAGCAGCTTGATGAGACCTTCGAACACTGAAGCTTTCTTT.

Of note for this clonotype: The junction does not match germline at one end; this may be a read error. The CDR3 sequence is CASSSPAGPAFF. CDR3 DNA sequence: TGTGCCAGCAGTTCCCCGGCGGGGCCAGCCTTCTTC. V and J are TRBV28 and TRBJ2-7; a possible D gene is TRBD2 (6 bases). The CDR3 sequence is 12 residues long. CDR1 is MDHEN and CDR2 is SYDVKM in the germline V gene.

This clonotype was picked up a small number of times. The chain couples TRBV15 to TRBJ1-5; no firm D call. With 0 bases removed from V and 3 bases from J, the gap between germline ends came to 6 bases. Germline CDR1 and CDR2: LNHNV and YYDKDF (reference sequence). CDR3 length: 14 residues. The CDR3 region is CATSRDRNNQPQHF. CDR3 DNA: TGTGCCACCAGCAGAGATCGGAACAATCAGCCCCAGCATTTT.

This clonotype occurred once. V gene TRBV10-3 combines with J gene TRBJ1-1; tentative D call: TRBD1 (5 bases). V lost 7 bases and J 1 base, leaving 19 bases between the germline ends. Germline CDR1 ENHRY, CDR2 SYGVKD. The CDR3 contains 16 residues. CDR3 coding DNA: TGTGCCATCACATTAAATTGGGGGTGGGGGAACACTGAAGCTTTCTTT. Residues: CAITLNWGWGNTEAFF.

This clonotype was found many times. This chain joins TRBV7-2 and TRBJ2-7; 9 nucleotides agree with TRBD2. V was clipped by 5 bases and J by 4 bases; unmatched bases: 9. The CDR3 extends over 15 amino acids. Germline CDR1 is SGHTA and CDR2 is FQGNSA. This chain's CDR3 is CASSHYGTSLYEQYF. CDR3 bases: TGTGCCAGCAGCCATTACGGGACTAGCTTGTACGAGCAGTACTTC.

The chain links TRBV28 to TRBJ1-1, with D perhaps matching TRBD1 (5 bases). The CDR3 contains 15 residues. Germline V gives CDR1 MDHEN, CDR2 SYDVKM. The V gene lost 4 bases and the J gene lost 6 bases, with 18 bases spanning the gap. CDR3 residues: CASSSLPGGFAEAFF. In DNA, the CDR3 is TGTGCCAGCAGTTCTCTTCCGGGGGGTTTCGCTGAAGCTTTCTTT. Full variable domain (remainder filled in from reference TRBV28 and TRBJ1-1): DVKVTQSSRYLVKRTGEKVFLECVQDMDHENMFWYRQDPGLGLRLIYFSYDVKMKEKGDIPEGYSVSREKKERFSLILESASTNQTSMYLCASSSLPGGFAEAFFGQGTRLTVV.

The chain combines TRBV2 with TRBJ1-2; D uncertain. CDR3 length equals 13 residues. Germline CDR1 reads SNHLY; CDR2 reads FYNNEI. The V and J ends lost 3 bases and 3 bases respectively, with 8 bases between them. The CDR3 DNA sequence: TGTGCCAGCAGTGAGGGCACTTACTATGGCTACACCTTC. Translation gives CASSEGTYYGYTF.

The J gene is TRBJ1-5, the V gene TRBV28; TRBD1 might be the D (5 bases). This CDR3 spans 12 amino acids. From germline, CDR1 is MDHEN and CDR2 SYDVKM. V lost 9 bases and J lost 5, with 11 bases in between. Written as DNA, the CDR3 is TGTGCCAGTATGGTGGGACATCAGCCCCAGCATTTT. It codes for CASMVGHQPQHF.

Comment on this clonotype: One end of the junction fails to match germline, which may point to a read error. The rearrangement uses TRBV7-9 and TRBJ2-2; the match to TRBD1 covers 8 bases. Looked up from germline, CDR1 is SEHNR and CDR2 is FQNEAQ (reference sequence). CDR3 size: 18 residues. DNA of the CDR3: TGTGCCAGCAGACTCAAGTCCCGTTGGCAGGGGGCTTCGGGGGCGCTGTTTTTT. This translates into CASRLKSRWQGASGALFF. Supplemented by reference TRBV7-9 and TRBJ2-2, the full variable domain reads DTGVSQNPRHKITKRGQNVTFRCDPISEHNRLYWYRQTLGQGPEFLTYFQNEAQLEKSRLLSDRFSAERPKGSFSTLEIQRTEQGDSAMYLCASRLKSRWQGASGALFFGEGSRLTVL.

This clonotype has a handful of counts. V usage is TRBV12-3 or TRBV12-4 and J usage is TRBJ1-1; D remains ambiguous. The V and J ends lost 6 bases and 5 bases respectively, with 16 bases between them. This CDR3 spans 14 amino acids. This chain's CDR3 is CASSPQRVGTEAFF. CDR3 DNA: TGTGCCAGCAGCCCCCAGCGGGTAGGGACTGAAGCTTTCTTT.

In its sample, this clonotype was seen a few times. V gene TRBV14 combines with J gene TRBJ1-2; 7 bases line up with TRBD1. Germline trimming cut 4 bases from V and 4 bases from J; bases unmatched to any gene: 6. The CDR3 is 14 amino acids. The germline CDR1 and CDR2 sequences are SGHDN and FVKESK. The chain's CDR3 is CASSPTDRVYGYTF. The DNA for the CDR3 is TGTGCCAGCAGCCCTACCGACAGGGTCTATGGCTACACCTTC.

The CDR3 reads CAIRNQQGFEQYF. CDR3 nucleotide sequence: TGTGCCATCAGGAACCAACAGGGGTTCGAGCAGTACTTC. The chain couples TRBV10-3 to TRBJ2-7, with TRBD1 identical over 7 bases. The CDR3 spans 13 residues. Looked up from germline, CDR1 is ENHRY and CDR2 is SYGVKD. J was trimmed by 6 bases and V by 6 bases; bases with no gene match: 8.

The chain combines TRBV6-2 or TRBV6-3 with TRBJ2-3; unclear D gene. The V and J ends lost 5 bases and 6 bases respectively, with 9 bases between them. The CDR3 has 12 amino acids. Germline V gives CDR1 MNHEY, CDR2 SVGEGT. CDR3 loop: CASSKGLDTQYF. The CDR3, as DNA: TGTGCCAGCAGTAAGGGTCTTGATACGCAGTATTTT.

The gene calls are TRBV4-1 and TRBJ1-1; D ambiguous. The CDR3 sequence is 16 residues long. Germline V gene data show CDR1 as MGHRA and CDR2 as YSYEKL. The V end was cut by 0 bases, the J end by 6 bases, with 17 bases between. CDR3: CASSQDTDRGVAEAFF. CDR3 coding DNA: TGCGCCAGCAGCCAAGATACTGATAGAGGCGTGGCTGAAGCTTTCTTT.

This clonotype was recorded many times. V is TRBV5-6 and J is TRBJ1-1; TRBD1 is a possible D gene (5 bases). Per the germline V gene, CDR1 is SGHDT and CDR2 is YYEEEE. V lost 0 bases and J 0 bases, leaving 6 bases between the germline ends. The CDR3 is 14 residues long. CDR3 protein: CASSLEGMNTEAFF. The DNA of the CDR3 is TGTGCCAGCAGCTTGGAGGGGATGAACACTGAAGCTTTCTTT.

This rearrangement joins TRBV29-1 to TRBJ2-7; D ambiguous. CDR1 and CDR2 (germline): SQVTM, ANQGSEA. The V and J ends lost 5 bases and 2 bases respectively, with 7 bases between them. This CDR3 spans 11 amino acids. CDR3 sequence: CSVRLAYEQYF. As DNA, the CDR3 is TGCAGCGTTCGGTTGGCCTACGAGCAGTACTTC.

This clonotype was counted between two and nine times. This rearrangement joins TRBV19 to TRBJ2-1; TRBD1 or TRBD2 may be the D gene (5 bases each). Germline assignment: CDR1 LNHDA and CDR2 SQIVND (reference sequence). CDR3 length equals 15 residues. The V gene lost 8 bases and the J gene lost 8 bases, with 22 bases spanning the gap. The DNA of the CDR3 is TGTGCCAGTTATGGGGGAGACTCCCGGGACGATGAGCAGTTCTTC. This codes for CASYGGDSRDDEQFF. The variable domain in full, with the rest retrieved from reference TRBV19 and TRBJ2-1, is DGGITQSPKYLFRKEGQNVTLSCEQNLNHDAMYWYRQDPGQGLRLIYYSQIVNDFQKGDIAEGYSVSREKKESFPLTVTSAQKNPTAFYLCASYGGDSRDDEQFFGPGTRLTVL.

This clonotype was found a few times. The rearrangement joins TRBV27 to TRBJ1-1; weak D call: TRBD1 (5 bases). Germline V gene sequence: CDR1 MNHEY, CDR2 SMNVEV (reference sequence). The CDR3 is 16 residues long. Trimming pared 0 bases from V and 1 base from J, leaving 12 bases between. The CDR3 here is CASSLSVGTANTEAFF. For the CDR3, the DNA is TGTGCCAGCAGTTTATCCGTAGGGACGGCGAACACTGAAGCTTTCTTT.

The CDR3 is CATVLGQGNTEAFF. In DNA form, the CDR3 reads TGTGCCACCGTACTCGGCCAGGGGAACACTGAAGCTTTCTTT. V gene TRBV10-3 combines with J gene TRBJ1-1; a weak D match, TRBD1 (5 bases). CDR1 and CDR2 from the germline V gene are ENHRY and SYGVKD. Deletions cut 10 bases from V and 1 base from J, with 16 bases between. The CDR3 length is 14 residues.

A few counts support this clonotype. The CDR3 coding sequence is TGTGCCAGCAGTATCCAGGGGGGAACGGTGGCTACCGGCTACACCTTC. Translation gives CASSIQGGTVATGYTF. V usage is TRBV28 and J usage is TRBJ1-2; 7 bases match TRBD1. The CDR3 runs to 16 residues. The V gene's germline CDR1 is MDHEN and CDR2 SYDVKM. V dropped 5 bases and J dropped 8; count of bases not matched to a gene: 17.

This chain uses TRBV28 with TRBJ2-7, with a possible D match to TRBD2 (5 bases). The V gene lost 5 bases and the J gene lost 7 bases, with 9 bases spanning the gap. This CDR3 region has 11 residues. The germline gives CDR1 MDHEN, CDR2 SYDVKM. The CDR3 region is CASSTRLEQYF. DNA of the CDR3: TGTGCCAGCAGTACAAGACTAGAGCAGTACTTC. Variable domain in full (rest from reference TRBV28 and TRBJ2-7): DVKVTQSSRYLVKRTGEKVFLECVQDMDHENMFWYRQDPGLGLRLIYFSYDVKMKEKGDIPEGYSVSREKKERFSLILESASTNQTSMYLCASSTRLEQYFGPGTRLTVT.

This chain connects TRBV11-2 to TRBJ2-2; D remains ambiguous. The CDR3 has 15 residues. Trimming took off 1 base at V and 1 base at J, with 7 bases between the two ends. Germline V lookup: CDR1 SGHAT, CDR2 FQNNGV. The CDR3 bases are TGTGCCAGCAGCTTAGTTCGACAGAACACCGGGGAGCTGTTTTTT. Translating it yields CASSLVRQNTGELFF. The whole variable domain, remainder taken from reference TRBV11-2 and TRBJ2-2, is EAGVAQSPRYKIIEKRQSVAFWCNPISGHATLYWYQQILGQGPKLLIQFQNNGVVDDSQLPKDRFSAERLKGVDSTLKIQPAKLEDSAVYLCASSLVRQNTGELFFGEGSRLTVL.

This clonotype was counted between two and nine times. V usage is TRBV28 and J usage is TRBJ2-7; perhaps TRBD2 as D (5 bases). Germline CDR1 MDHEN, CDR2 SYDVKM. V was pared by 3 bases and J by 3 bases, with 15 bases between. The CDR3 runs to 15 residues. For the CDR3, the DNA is TGTGCCAGCAGTTTCTTAGGGTTTAGCGACTACGAGCAGTACTTC. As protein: CASSFLGFSDYEQYF.

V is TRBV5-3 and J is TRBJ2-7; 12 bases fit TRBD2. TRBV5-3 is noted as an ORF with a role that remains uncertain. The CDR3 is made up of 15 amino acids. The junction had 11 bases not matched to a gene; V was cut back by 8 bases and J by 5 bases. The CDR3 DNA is TGTGCCAGCAGCCCTGGACTAGCGGGAATAAACGAGCAGTACTTC. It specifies CASSPGLAGINEQYF.

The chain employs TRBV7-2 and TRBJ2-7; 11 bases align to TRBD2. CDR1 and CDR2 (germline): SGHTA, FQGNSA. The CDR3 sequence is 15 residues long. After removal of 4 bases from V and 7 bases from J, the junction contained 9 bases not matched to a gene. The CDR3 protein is CASSSQLAGVMEQYF. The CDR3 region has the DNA TGTGCCAGCAGCTCACAACTAGCGGGAGTTATGGAGCAGTACTTC.

The CDR3 loop reads CASSELANYGYTF. The CDR3 DNA is TGTGCCAGCAGTGAATTGGCTAACTATGGCTACACCTTC. The rearrangement uses TRBV6-1 and TRBJ1-2; D gene unclear. The V and J ends lost 2 bases and 0 bases respectively, with 4 bases between them. Germline V gives CDR1 MNHNS, CDR2 SASEGT. The CDR3 extends over 13 amino acids.